The source of this TCR beta chain is a study of response to subunit inactivated influenza vaccine. Study-wide results and limits: The authors suggested that few new T cells are recruited per seasonal influenza vaccination.

In the case of this clonotype: No antigen is known for it.

TCRdb called the RT-PCR reads again in MiXCR, with one record for every CDR3 protein. This table holds about 650,000 distinct CDR3 sequences, 12% to 15% found once. This CDR3 region has 17 residues. Germline V gives CDR1 LGHNA, CDR2 YSLEER. V lost 0 bases and J lost 5, with 19 bases in between. This rearrangement joins TRBV4-3 to TRBJ1-2; D possibly corresponds to TRBD1 (6 bases). This sequence was found in a man between 50 and 59 years old who received an inactivated influenza vaccine. The sample here was PBMCs from blood, taken less than 15 days before vaccination. CDR3: CASSQDMGGLSAYGYTF. DNA of the CDR3: TGCGCCAGCAGCCAAGATATGGGGGGCCTAAGTGCTTATGGCTACACCTTC.